A selection of T cell receptor beta chains follows, all from one sample in a study of breast tumors, draining lymph nodes, adjacent tissues. Via MiXCR, TCRdb re-called the multiplex PCR reads, giving one row per CDR3 protein. In the table there are tens of thousands of distinct CDR3 sequences, approximately 31% of which are singletons. The sample consisted of axillary lymph node tissue. Receptors originate from a female donor with breast cancer. Some clones in this sample may be carry-over from other donors' samples. CDR3s include the opening cysteine and the closing phenylalanine or tryptophan. The D gene is left open where the match is weak. Only some rows state a clone size, as once, few, many or a class for expanded clones.

d_gene: .; abundance: .; j_gene: TRBJ2-1; v_gene: TRBV24-1; CDR3aa: CATSPLYNEQFF; CDR3nt: TGTGCCACCAGCCCTCTCTACAATGAGCAGTTCTTC
d_gene: TRBD2; abundance: many; j_gene: TRBJ2-7; v_gene: TRBV27; CDR3aa: CASSLSVASGSNEQYF; CDR3nt: TGTGCCAGCAGTTTATCTGTTGCTAGCGGGAGCAACGAGCAGTACTTC
d_gene: TRBD1; abundance: many; j_gene: TRBJ1-6; v_gene: TRBV7-3; CDR3aa: CASSQQGGMNSPLHF; CDR3nt: TGTGCCAGCAGCCAACAGGGGGGTATGAATTCACCCCTCCACTTT
d_gene: TRBD1; abundance: many; j_gene: TRBJ1-5; v_gene: TRBV7-9; CDR3aa: CASSRTDRGGQPQHF; CDR3nt: TGTGCCAGCAGCCGAACAGACAGGGGAGGACAGCCCCAGCATTTT
d_gene: .; abundance: .; j_gene: TRBJ2-2; v_gene: TRBV9; CDR3aa: CASSVDLEPGELFF; CDR3nt: TGTGCCAGCAGCGTAGATTTGGAACCCGGGGAGCTGTTTTTT
d_gene: .; abundance: many; j_gene: TRBJ1-2; v_gene: TRBV7-9; CDR3aa: CASSLVSWDYLYGYTF; CDR3nt: TGTGCCAGCAGCTTAGTGTCCTGGGATTACCTCTATGGCTACACCTTC
d_gene: TRBD2; abundance: many; j_gene: TRBJ2-5; v_gene: TRBV11-1; CDR3aa: CASSQRERGETQYF; CDR3nt: TGTGCCAGCAGCCAGCGGGAGCGGGGAGAGACCCAGTACTTC
d_gene: TRBD2; abundance: many; j_gene: TRBJ2-1; v_gene: TRBV20-1; CDR3aa: CSARDQAGVDNEQFF; CDR3nt: TGCAGTGCTAGAGATCAAGCGGGAGTCGACAATGAGCAGTTCTTC
d_gene: TRBD2; abundance: .; j_gene: TRBJ2-7; v_gene: TRBV11-3; CDR3aa: CASSPRTRAYEQYF; CDR3nt: TGTGCCAGCAGCCCGAGGACTAGAGCCTACGAGCAGTACTTC
d_gene: TRBD1; abundance: many; j_gene: TRBJ1-2; v_gene: TRBV11-2; CDR3aa: CASSKRQGAHYGYTF; CDR3nt: TGTGCCAGCAGCAAGAGGCAGGGGGCCCACTATGGCTACACCTTC
d_gene: .; abundance: .; j_gene: TRBJ1-1; v_gene: TRBV19; CDR3aa: CASSLGPGATEAFF; CDR3nt: TGTGCCAGTAGTTTAGGGCCCGGTGCCACTGAAGCTTTCTTT
d_gene: .; abundance: .; j_gene: TRBJ1-1; v_gene: TRBV11-3; CDR3aa: CASINSPNTEAFF; CDR3nt: TGTGCCAGCATTAACAGTCCGAACACTGAAGCTTTCTTT
d_gene: .; abundance: many; j_gene: TRBJ2-5; v_gene: TRBV27; CDR3aa: CASRGEGGWRETQYF; CDR3nt: TGTGCCAGCAGAGGAGAGGGTGGGTGGCGAGAGACCCAGTACTTC
d_gene: TRBD2; abundance: many; j_gene: TRBJ2-7; v_gene: TRBV3-1; CDR3aa: CASSLGLAGNSYEQYF; CDR3nt: TGTGCCAGCAGCCTCGGACTAGCGGGAAACTCCTACGAGCAGTACTTC
d_gene: .; abundance: many; j_gene: TRBJ2-1; v_gene: TRBV5-6; CDR3aa: CASSLWLDEQFF; CDR3nt: TGTGCCAGCAGCTTGTGGCTTGATGAGCAGTTCTTC
d_gene: TRBD2; abundance: .; j_gene: TRBJ2-7; v_gene: TRBV7-3; CDR3aa: CASSLRAPGLAGGEQYF; CDR3nt: TGTGCCAGCAGCCTTAGAGCACCGGGACTAGCGGGAGGTGAGCAGTACTTC
d_gene: TRBD1; abundance: few; j_gene: TRBJ1-4; v_gene: TRBV27; CDR3aa: CASSSTHRDRELFF; CDR3nt: TGTGCCAGCAGTTCAACTCACCGGGACAGGGAGTTGTTTTTT
d_gene: .; abundance: many; j_gene: TRBJ2-2; v_gene: TRBV18; CDR3aa: CASSPQRSNTGELFF; CDR3nt: TGTGCCAGCTCACCTCAGAGGTCGAACACCGGGGAGCTGTTTTTT
d_gene: .; abundance: .; j_gene: TRBJ2-7; v_gene: TRBV24-1; CDR3aa: CATRTHGPCLRGCEQSF; CDR3nt: TGTGCCACGAGAACTCACGGGCCATGTTTACGAGGGTGCGAGCAGTCCTTC
d_gene: TRBD1; abundance: many; j_gene: TRBJ1-2; v_gene: TRBV7-9; CDR3aa: CASSFRTGVNYGYTF; CDR3nt: TGTGCCAGCAGCTTCAGGACAGGGGTTAACTATGGCTACACCTTC
d_gene: .; abundance: .; j_gene: TRBJ1-1; v_gene: TRBV10-1; CDR3aa: CARTKGGVNTEAFF; CDR3nt: TGCGCCAGAACAAAAGGGGGTGTGAACACTGAAGCTTTCTTT
d_gene: .; abundance: .; j_gene: TRBJ2-1; v_gene: TRBV11-2; CDR3aa: CASSRSRDAVYNEQFF; CDR3nt: TGTGCCAGTAGCCGAAGCAGGGACGCGGTCTACAATGAGCAGTTCTTC
d_gene: .; abundance: many; j_gene: TRBJ2-5; v_gene: TRBV19; CDR3aa: CASSIQPGGLETQYF; CDR3nt: TGTGCCAGTAGTATCCAGCCCGGCGGGCTTGAGACCCAGTACTTC
d_gene: TRBD1; abundance: many; j_gene: TRBJ1-2; v_gene: TRBV19; CDR3aa: CASSALITGGDGYTF; CDR3nt: TGTGCCAGTAGTGCCCTTATAACAGGGGGAGACGGCTACACCTTC
d_gene: .; abundance: many; j_gene: TRBJ2-2; v_gene: TRBV3-2; CDR3aa: CANQVTGELFF; CDR3nt: TGTGCCAACCAAGTAACCGGGGAGCTGTTTTTT
d_gene: TRBD2; abundance: once; j_gene: TRBJ2-1; v_gene: TRBV5-4; CDR3aa: CASSSLAGEICNEQFF; CDR3nt: TGTGCCAGCAGCTCCCTAGCGGGGGAGATCTGCAATGAGCAGTTCTTC
d_gene: TRBD1; abundance: many; j_gene: TRBJ2-5; v_gene: TRBV11-1; CDR3aa: CASSRDRGETQYF; CDR3nt: TGTGCCAGCAGCAGGGACAGGGGGGAGACCCAGTACTTC
d_gene: .; abundance: many; j_gene: TRBJ2-5; v_gene: TRBV7-9; CDR3aa: CASSLAIGVGETQYF; CDR3nt: TGTGCCAGCAGCTTAGCCATAGGGGTGGGAGAGACCCAGTACTTC
d_gene: TRBD1; abundance: .; j_gene: TRBJ2-7; v_gene: TRBV7-2; CDR3aa: CASSMDRGAEQYF; CDR3nt: TGTGCCAGCAGCATGGACAGGGGGGCCGAGCAGTACTTC
d_gene: .; abundance: many; j_gene: TRBJ2-2; v_gene: TRBV3-2; CDR3aa: CASRRQGYTGELFF; CDR3nt: TGTGCCAGCAGACGACAGGGGTACACCGGGGAGCTGTTTTTT
d_gene: TRBD2; abundance: many; j_gene: TRBJ2-7; v_gene: TRBV27; CDR3aa: CASSWDYTVSEQYF; CDR3nt: TGTGCCAGCAGTTGGGACTATACCGTTTCCGAGCAGTACTTC
d_gene: .; abundance: .; j_gene: TRBJ2-7; v_gene: TRBV5-1; CDR3aa: CAGSFDPGSYEQYF; CDR3nt: TGCGCCGGCAGCTTTGACCCCGGTTCCTACGAGCAGTACTTC
d_gene: .; abundance: many; j_gene: TRBJ2-3; v_gene: TRBV19; CDR3aa: CASKQTVSTDTQYF; CDR3nt: TGTGCCAGTAAACAGACAGTCAGCACAGATACGCAGTATTTT
d_gene: .; abundance: .; j_gene: TRBJ2-1; v_gene: TRBV5-4; CDR3aa: CASSQLRGRSTNNEQFF; CDR3nt: TGTGCCAGCAGCCAACTCCGGGGCCGATCAACGAACAATGAGCAGTTCTTC
d_gene: .; abundance: many; j_gene: TRBJ2-5; v_gene: TRBV5-6; CDR3aa: CASSSPESETQYF; CDR3nt: TGTGCCAGCAGCTCCCCCGAAAGTGAGACCCAGTACTTC
d_gene: TRBD2; abundance: .; j_gene: TRBJ2-4; v_gene: TRBV3-1; CDR3aa: CATSQDASGGNIQYF; CDR3nt: TGTGCCACCAGCCAAGATGCCAGCGGGGGAAACATTCAGTACTTC
d_gene: .; abundance: many; j_gene: TRBJ2-4; v_gene: TRBV5-1; CDR3aa: CASSNSIGGAGAKNIQYF; CDR3nt: TGCGCCAGCAGCAATTCTATAGGGGGCGCGGGGGCCAAAAACATTCAGTACTTC